Each of the 7 T cell receptor beta chains below was sequenced from the same sample in a study of patients and donors after allogeneic stem cell transplantation. Using its own MiXCR run on the RT-PCR reads, TCRdb lists one record per CDR3 protein. There are around 170,000 distinct CDR3 sequences in the sample; approximately 25% occur only once, and 25% to 30% lies in the top ten. Sample: blood, either unsorted or a sorted T cell fraction (not recorded which). The receptors derive from a human donor who was either an allogeneic HSCT recipient or a stem cell or donor lymphocyte infusion donor (not recorded which). It is not recorded whose cells these are; they may come from a transplant donor.

The chain employs TRBV20-1 and TRBJ2-7; no definite D call. Trimming cost V 0 bases and J 4 bases, with 10 bases left between them. The germline CDR1 and CDR2 sequences are DFQATT and SNEGSKA (reference sequence). The CDR3 runs 13 residues. The CDR3 nucleotides read TGCAGTGCTAGAGAAGGACCCCTGTACGAGCAGTACTTC. Protein product: CSAREGPLYEQYF.

In its sample, this clonotype was seen a few times. DNA for the CDR3: TGCAGTGCCCGACAGATTGAAGCTTTCTTT. It translates to CSARQIEAFF. The chain combines TRBV20-1 with TRBJ1-1, with a weak D call TRBD1 (5 bases). Germline CDR1 is DFQATT and CDR2 is SNEGSKA (reference sequence). The CDR3 is 10 amino acids. V was shortened by 6 bases and J by 7 bases, with 9 bases between the two germline ends.

Only a few counts were recorded for this clonotype. The CDR3 nucleotides read TGTGCCAGCAGCCGAACCCTCATGAACACTGAAGCTTTCTTT. This gives the protein CASSRTLMNTEAFF. This rearrangement joins TRBV27 to TRBJ1-1; D gene unclear. From germline, CDR1 is MNHEY and CDR2 SMNVEV (reference sequence). Trimming pared 6 bases from V and 0 bases from J, leaving 11 bases between. The CDR3 has 14 amino acids.

This clonotype was seen a few times. J is TRBJ2-1 and V is TRBV12-3 or TRBV12-4; the D gene is possibly TRBD1 (6 bases). V lost 10 bases, J lost 7 bases, and 20 bases lay in between. The CDR3 contains 14 residues. CDR3 residues: CANKALTGGNEQFF. The CDR3 DNA is TGTGCCAACAAAGCCCTGACAGGAGGTAATGAGCAGTTCTTC.

This clonotype was counted only a few times. The J gene is TRBJ2-4, the V gene TRBV20-1, with TRBD1 identical over 9 bases. Germline V gene sequence: CDR1 DFQATT, CDR2 SNEGSKA (reference sequence). This CDR3 region has 14 residues. Trimming at V came to 6 bases and at J to 1 base, leaving 4 bases not matched to a gene. Here the CDR3 reads CSAQDRGAKNIQYF. In DNA form, the CDR3 reads TGCAGTGCCCAAGACAGGGGGGCCAAAAACATTCAGTACTTC.

This clonotype was seen more than once but under ten times. Here the CDR3 DNA reads TGCAGCGTTGAAGGGACGCAGTATGAAAAACTGTTTTTT. It encodes CSVEGTQYEKLFF. The V and J genes are TRBV29-1 and TRBJ1-4, with D hard to call. CDR1 is SQVTM, CDR2 ANQGSEA, per germline. The V gene lost 1 base and the J gene lost 6 bases, with 9 bases spanning the gap. The length of the CDR3 is 13 residues.

This clonotype was recorded many times. The rearrangement joins TRBV12-3 or TRBV12-4 to TRBJ1-6; D possibly corresponds to TRBD1 (5 bases). The V gene lost 5 bases and the J gene lost 7 bases, with 12 bases spanning the gap. The CDR3 is 14 residues long. The CDR3 DNA is TGTGCCAGCAGTCCCGACAGATTAAATTCACCCCTCCACTTT. It yields the protein CASSPDRLNSPLHF.